One sample yielded the 20 T cell receptor beta chains listed below, sequenced in a study of blood T cell repertoires in COVID-19. Only in-frame clones appear in the TCRdb table, and some are missing; sequencing was by immunoSEQ multiplex PCR. In the table there are under 200,000 clones, around 79% of which are singletons. The sequenced material came from peripheral blood. All receptors come from a man in his fifties or sixties with active or convalescent COVID-19.

The chain is built from TRBV19 and TRBJ2-2, with 9 bases identical to TRBD2. The CDR3 is 14 amino acids. The germline gives CDR1 LNHDA, CDR2 SQIVND (reference sequence). Trimming removed 7 bases from V and 4 bases from J; junction bases left unmatched: 4. This CDR3 is CASIAGVSTGELFF. For the CDR3, the DNA is TGTGCCAGTATAGCGGGGGTGAGCACCGGGGAGCTGTTTTTT.

This CDR3 is CASSPQGSRNEKLFF. As DNA, the CDR3 is TGTGCCAGCAGCCCCCAGGGGTCTCGGAATGAAAAACTGTTTTTT. The chain couples TRBV7-2 to TRBJ1-4; possible D gene TRBD1, 6 bases. Deletions cut 5 bases from V and 5 bases from J, with 15 bases between. The CDR3 covers 15 residues. Germline values: CDR1 SGHTA, CDR2 FQGNSA.

V is TRBV5-1 and J is TRBJ2-5; D unclear. CDR3 length equals 13 residues. V dropped 0 bases and J dropped 2 bases, with 5 bases sitting between them. CDR1 is SGHRS and CDR2 is YFSETQ in the germline V gene. The CDR3 is CASSLANQETQYF. CDR3 coding DNA: TGCGCCAGCAGCTTGGCCAATCAAGAGACCCAGTACTTC.

V usage is TRBV3-1 (or the pseudogene TRBV3-2) and J usage is TRBJ2-5; TRBD2 might be the D (6 bases). CDR3 length: 13 residues. V was trimmed by 3 bases and J by 4 bases, leaving 9 bases between them. Germline-derived CDR1 and CDR2 are LGHDT and YNNKEL (reference sequence). The CDR3 loop reads CASSHGGRETQYF. CDR3 coding DNA: TGTGCCAGCAGCCATGGGGGGAGAGAGACCCAGTACTTC.

CDR3 in amino acids: CASSPGTGVDNEQFF. As DNA, the CDR3 is TGTGCCAGCAGTCCAGGGACAGGGGTGGACAATGAGCAGTTCTTC. V is TRBV27 and J is TRBJ2-1; 10 bases align to TRBD1. The V gene end was trimmed by 5 bases and the J gene end by 5 bases; junction bases not matched to a gene: 6. This CDR3 is built from 15 residues. Germline loops: CDR1 MNHEY, CDR2 SMNVEV (reference sequence).

This clone was found a few times. The DNA for the CDR3 is TGTGCCAGCAGCTTAAGCGTAGTCCACGAGCAGTACTTC. It translates to CASSLSVVHEQYF. The chain couples TRBV7-3 to TRBJ2-7; D not resolved. Germline-derived CDR1 and CDR2 are SGHTA and FQGTGA. The CDR3 spans 13 residues. Trimming removed 1 base at V and 5 bases at J, with 9 bases between.

The chain links TRBV7-6 to TRBJ2-1; 12 bases fit TRBD2. CDR1 SGHVS and CDR2 FNYEAQ come from the germline V gene. Trimming at V came to 5 bases and at J to 0 bases, leaving 8 bases not matched to a gene. The CDR3 runs to 18 residues. The CDR3 DNA sequence: TGTGCCAGCAGCCCCTCGACTAGCGGGGGCAGCTCCTACAATGAGCAGTTCTTC. It yields the protein CASSPSTSGGSSYNEQFF.

The chain uses TRBV5-1 and TRBJ2-3, with a possible D match to TRBD2 (6 bases). Trimming removed 4 bases at V and 0 bases at J, with 15 bases between. The CDR3 totals 16 residues. Germline values: CDR1 SGHRS, CDR2 YFSETQ. CDR3 DNA: TGCGCCAGCAGCCCGGGACTGTCAACTAGCACAGATACGCAGTATTTT. Translated: CASSPGLSTSTDTQYF.

This rearrangement joins TRBV24-1 to TRBJ2-7; perhaps TRBD1 as D (5 bases). CDR3 size: 11 residues. V dropped 6 bases and J dropped 6 bases, with 8 bases sitting between them. Germline loops: CDR1 KGHDR, CDR2 SFDVKD. CDR3 loop: CATSQQGEQYF. CDR3 DNA: TGTGCCACCAGTCAGCAGGGCGAGCAGTACTTC.

This chain links TRBV19 with TRBJ1-1; D remains unclear. V was clipped by 3 bases and J by 1 base, with 9 bases between them. The CDR3 sequence is 14 residues long. Germline lookup yields CDR1 LNHDA and CDR2 SQIVND (reference sequence). The CDR3 sequence: CASSILRENTEAFF. CDR3 bases: TGTGCCAGTAGTATCCTGAGAGAGAACACTGAAGCTTTCTTT.

This clone was counted a few times. The chain carries TRBV6-2 or TRBV6-3 and TRBJ2-5, with TRBD2 matching 8 bases. Losses at the gene ends were 0 bases for V and 1 base for J; bases not matched to a gene: 16. Germline loops: CDR1 MNHEY, CDR2 SVGEGT. This CDR3 is built from 20 residues. CDR3 loop: CASSYSSDWGDGRAQETQYF. CDR3 nucleotide sequence: TGTGCCAGCAGTTACTCCAGCGACTGGGGAGACGGGAGGGCCCAAGAGACCCAGTACTTC.

This clone has only one observation. The V and J genes are TRBV15 and TRBJ1-2; 8 bases line up with TRBD1. The CDR3 sequence is 13 residues long. The V segment lost 5 bases and the J segment 6 bases; nucleotides outside the gene matches: 5. The germline gives CDR1 LNHNV, CDR2 YYDKDF (reference sequence). The CDR3 nucleotides are TGTGCCACCAGCGGCAGGGGGCTCGATGGCTACACCTTC. This codes for CATSGRGLDGYTF.

This clone was picked up a small number of times. The rearrangement joins TRBV6-2 or TRBV6-3 to TRBJ2-2; maybe TRBD2 (5 bases). V was clipped by 5 bases and J by 3 bases, with 13 bases between them. Germline values: CDR1 MNHEY, CDR2 SVGEGT. The length of the CDR3 is 15 residues. CDR3 sequence reads: CASSRVGSDTGELFF. Written as DNA, the CDR3 is TGTGCCAGCAGTCGGGTGGGGAGCGACACCGGGGAGCTGTTTTTT.

A few counts support this clone. The J gene is TRBJ2-7, the V gene TRBV18, with a weak D call TRBD2 (6 bases). Germline CDR1 reads KGHSH; CDR2 reads LQKENI. The CDR3 extends over 14 amino acids. The V gene lost 4 bases and the J gene lost 3 bases, with 13 bases spanning the gap. CDR3 residues: CASSRLEGGYEQYF. CDR3 bases: TGTGCCAGCTCACGCTTAGAGGGAGGCTACGAGCAGTACTTC.

The table lists this clone with a count of one. The genes are TRBV6-5 and TRBJ2-2, with D possibly being TRBD1 (5 bases). This CDR3 has 14 amino acids. The V end was cut by 4 bases, the J end by 5 bases, with 11 bases between. CDR1 and CDR2 (germline): MNHEY, SVGAGI. The CDR3 here is CASSSFPGTGELFF. The CDR3 bases are TGTGCCAGCAGTTCTTTTCCAGGGACCGGGGAGCTGTTTTTT.

The gene calls are TRBV29-1 and TRBJ2-1, with 14 bases that match TRBD2. The germline gives CDR1 SQVTM, CDR2 ANQGSEA. Losses at the gene ends were 3 bases for V and 7 bases for J; bases not matched to a gene: 8. The CDR3 runs to 16 residues. CDR3: CSVEGGLAGASNEQFF. As DNA, the CDR3 is TGCAGCGTTGAGGGGGGACTAGCGGGAGCCTCGAATGAGCAGTTCTTC.

The chain couples TRBV4-3 to TRBJ1-4; TRBD1 agrees at 7 bases. Germline V gene sequence: CDR1 LGHNA, CDR2 YSLEER. V lost 4 bases to trimming and J lost 10 bases; unmatched junction nucleotides: 9. This CDR3 comprises 14 residues. The CDR3 loop reads CASSPGAGGGKLFF. The CDR3 DNA sequence: TGCGCCAGCAGCCCCGGGGCAGGGGGAGGAAAACTGTTTTTT.

The J gene is TRBJ2-5, the V gene TRBV7-8; 9 positions match TRBD2. CDR1 and CDR2 (germline): SGHVS, FQNEAQ. Unmatched junction bases numbered 20, after V lost 7 bases and J lost 5 bases. The CDR3 is 18 amino acids. CDR3 DNA sequence: TGTGCCAGCACCCCAGGGGGACTAAGGCTAGCGGGAATGGAGACCCAGTACTTC. Translation gives CASTPGGLRLAGMETQYF.

The V gene is TRBV5-1, the J gene TRBJ2-1, with 8 bases matching TRBD2. In germline, CDR1 is SGHRS, CDR2 YFSETQ. Germline trimming cut 3 bases from V and 3 bases from J; bases unmatched to any gene: 5. This CDR3 comprises 15 residues. CDR3 sequence reads: CASSSTSGRYNEQFF. The CDR3, as DNA: TGCGCCAGCAGCTCCACTAGCGGACGCTACAATGAGCAGTTCTTC.

This clone has only a few counts. V is TRBV19 and J is TRBJ1-1, with TRBD1 as a possible D gene (5 bases). This CDR3 region has 14 residues. V dropped 2 bases and J dropped 4 bases, with 11 bases sitting between them. Germline V gene lookup returns CDR1 LNHDA and CDR2 SQIVND (reference sequence). The chain's CDR3 is CASSIKGATTEAFF. The CDR3 DNA is TGTGCCAGTAGTATAAAAGGGGCTACCACTGAAGCTTTCTTT.